The T cell receptor (beta chain) described here comes from a study of T cells in Graves' hyperthyroidism and ophthalmopathy. The sample holds many counts of this clonotype. The TCR beta CDR3 regions underwent amplification using RNA transcripts as the source. HTBI primers drove first-round RT-PCR of the TCR CDR3. TCRdb re-called the multiplex PCR reads with MiXCR, one entry per CDR3 protein. The table shows a few hundred thousand distinct CDR3 sequences, with more than 15% occurring only once. Germline V gives CDR1 LGHDT, CDR2 YNNKEL (reference sequence). V lost 6 bases, J lost 10 bases, and 10 bases stayed unmatched. CDR3 size: 16 residues.

The V call is TRBV3-1, the J call TRBJ2-3, with 16 bases matching TRBD2. Specimen: blood. The clonotype was recovered from a woman between 25 and 40 years old with Graves' hyperthyroidism. Here the CDR3 reads CASSRGTSGRAEAQYF. The CDR3 DNA follows: TGTGCCAGCAGTCGGGGGACTAGCGGGAGGGCCGAGGCGCAGTATTTT.